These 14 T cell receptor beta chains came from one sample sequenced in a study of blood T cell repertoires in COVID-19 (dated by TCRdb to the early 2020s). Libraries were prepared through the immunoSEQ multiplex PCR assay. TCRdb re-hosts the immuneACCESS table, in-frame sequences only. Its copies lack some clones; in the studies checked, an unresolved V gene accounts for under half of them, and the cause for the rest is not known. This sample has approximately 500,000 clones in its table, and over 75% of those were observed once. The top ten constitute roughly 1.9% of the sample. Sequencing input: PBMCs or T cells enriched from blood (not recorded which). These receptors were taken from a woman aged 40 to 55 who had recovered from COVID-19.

In DNA form, the CDR3 reads TGTGCCAGCAGCCCGAATTACGGGAACACTGAAGCTTTCTTT. This codes for CASSPNYGNTEAFF. The chain carries TRBV6-2 or TRBV6-3 and TRBJ1-1; no clear D. The V gene's germline CDR1 is MNHEY and CDR2 SVGEGT. This CDR3 spans 14 amino acids. Trimming removed 6 bases at V and 1 base at J, with 12 bases between.

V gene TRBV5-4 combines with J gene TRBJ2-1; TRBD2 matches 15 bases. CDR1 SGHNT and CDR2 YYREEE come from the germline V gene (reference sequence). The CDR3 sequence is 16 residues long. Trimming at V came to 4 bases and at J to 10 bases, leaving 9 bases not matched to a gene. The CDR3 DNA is TGTGCCAGCAGCAGAAGGGGACTAGCGGGAGGAGTGGAGCAGTTCTTC. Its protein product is CASSRRGLAGGVEQFF.

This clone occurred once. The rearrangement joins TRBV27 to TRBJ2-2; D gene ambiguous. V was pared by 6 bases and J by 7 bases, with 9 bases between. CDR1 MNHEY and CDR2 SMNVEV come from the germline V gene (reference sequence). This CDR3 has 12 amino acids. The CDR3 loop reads CASSYLSGELFF. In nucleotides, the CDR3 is TGTGCCAGCAGCTACCTAAGCGGGGAGCTGTTTTTT.

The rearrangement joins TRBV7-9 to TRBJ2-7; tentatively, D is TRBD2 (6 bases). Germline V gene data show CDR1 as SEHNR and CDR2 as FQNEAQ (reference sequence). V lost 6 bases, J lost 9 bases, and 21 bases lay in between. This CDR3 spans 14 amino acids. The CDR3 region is CASSSVGERVRQYF. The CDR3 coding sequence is TGTGCCAGCAGTTCAGTCGGCGAGCGGGTGAGGCAGTACTTC. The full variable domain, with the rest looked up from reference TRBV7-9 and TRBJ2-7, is DTGVSQNPRHKITKRGQNVTFRCDPISEHNRLYWYRQTLGQGPEFLTYFQNEAQLEKSRLLSDRFSAERPKGSFSTLEIQRTEQGDSAMYLCASSSVGERVRQYFGPGTRLTVT.

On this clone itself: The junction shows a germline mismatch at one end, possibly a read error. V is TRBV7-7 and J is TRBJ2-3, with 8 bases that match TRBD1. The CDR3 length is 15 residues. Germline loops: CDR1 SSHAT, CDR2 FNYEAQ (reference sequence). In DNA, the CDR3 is TGTGCTAGCAGCCCAGGGACAGGAGGTCGGGATACGCAGTATTTT. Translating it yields CASSPGTGGRDTQYF. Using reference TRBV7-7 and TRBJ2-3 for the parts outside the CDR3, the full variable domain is GAGVSQSPRYKVTKRGQDVTLRCDPISSHATLYWYQQALGQGPEFLTYFNYEAQPDKSGLPSDRFSAERPEGSISTLTIQRTEQRDSAMYRCASSPGTGGRDTQYFGPGTRLTVL.

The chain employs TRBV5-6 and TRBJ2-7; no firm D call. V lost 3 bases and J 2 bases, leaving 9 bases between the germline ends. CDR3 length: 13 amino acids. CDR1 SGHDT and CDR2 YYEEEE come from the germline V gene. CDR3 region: CASSWVGAYEQYF. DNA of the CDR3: TGTGCCAGCAGCTGGGTCGGAGCCTACGAGCAGTACTTC.

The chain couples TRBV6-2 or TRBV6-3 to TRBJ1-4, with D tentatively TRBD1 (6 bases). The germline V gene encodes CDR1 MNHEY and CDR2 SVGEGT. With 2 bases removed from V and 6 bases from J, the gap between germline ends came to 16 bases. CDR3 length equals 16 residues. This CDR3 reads CASSYPSGAFHEKLFF. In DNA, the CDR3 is TGTGCCAGCAGTTACCCATCAGGGGCCTTCCATGAAAAACTGTTTTTT.

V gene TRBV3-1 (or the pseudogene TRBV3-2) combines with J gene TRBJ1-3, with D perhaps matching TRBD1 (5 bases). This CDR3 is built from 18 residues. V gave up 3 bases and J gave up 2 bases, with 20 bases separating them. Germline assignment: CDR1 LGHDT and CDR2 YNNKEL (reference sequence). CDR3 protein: CASSHSQVSLTAGNTIYF. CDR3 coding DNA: TGTGCCAGCAGCCATTCACAGGTCTCCTTAACGGCTGGAAACACCATATATTTT.

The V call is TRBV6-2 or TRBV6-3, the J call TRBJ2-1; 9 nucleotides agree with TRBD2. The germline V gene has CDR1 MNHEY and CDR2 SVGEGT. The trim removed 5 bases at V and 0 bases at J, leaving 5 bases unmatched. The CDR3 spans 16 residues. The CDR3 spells CASSGLAPSSYNEQFF. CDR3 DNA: TGTGCCAGCAGTGGACTAGCGCCAAGCTCCTACAATGAGCAGTTCTTC.

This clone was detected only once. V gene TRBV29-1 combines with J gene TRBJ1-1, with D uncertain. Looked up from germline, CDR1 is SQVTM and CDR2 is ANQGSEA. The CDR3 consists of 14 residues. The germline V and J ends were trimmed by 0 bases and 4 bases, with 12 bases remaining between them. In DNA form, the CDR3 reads TGCAGCGTTGAAGATGGCGGAGGGTTCACTGAAGCTTTCTTT. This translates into CSVEDGGGFTEAFF.

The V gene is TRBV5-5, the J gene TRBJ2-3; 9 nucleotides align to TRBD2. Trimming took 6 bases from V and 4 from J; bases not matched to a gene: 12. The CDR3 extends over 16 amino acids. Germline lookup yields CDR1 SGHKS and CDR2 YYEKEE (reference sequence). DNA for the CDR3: TGTGCCAGCACTTTACAGGGACTAGCAAGGTCAGATACGCAGTATTTT. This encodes CASTLQGLARSDTQYF.

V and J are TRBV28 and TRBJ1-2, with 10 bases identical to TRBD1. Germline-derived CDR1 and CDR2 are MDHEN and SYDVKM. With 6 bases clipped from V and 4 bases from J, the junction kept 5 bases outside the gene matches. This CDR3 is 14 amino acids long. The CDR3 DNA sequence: TGTGCCAGCAGGAGACAGGGGGCAGGCTATGGCTACACCTTC. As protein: CASRRQGAGYGYTF.

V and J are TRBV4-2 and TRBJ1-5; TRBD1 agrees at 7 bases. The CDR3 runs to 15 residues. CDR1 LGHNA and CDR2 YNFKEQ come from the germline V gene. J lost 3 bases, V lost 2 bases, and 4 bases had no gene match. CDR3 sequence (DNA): TGTGCCAGCAGCCAAAACGACAGGGACAATCAGCCCCAGCATTTT. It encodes CASSQNDRDNQPQHF.

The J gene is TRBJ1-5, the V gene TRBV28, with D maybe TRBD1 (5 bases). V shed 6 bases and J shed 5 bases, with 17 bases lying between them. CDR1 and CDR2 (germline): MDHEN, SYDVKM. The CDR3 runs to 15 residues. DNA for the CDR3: TGTGCCAGCAGCCAGGACCGTGAAGGGGATCAGCCCCAGCATTTT. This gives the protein CASSQDREGDQPQHF.